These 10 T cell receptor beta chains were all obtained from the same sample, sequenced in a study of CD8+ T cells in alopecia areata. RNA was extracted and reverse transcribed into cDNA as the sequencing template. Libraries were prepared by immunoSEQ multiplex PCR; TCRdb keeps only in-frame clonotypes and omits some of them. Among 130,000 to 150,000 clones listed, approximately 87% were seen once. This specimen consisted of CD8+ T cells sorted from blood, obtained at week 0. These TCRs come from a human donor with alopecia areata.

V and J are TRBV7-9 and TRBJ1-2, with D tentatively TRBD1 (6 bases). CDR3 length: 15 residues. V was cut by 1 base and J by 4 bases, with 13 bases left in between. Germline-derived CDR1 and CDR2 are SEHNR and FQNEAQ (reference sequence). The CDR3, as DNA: TGTGCCAGCAGCTTAGATTCCAGGGGCTTCTATGGCTACACCTTC. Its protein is CASSLDSRGFYGYTF.

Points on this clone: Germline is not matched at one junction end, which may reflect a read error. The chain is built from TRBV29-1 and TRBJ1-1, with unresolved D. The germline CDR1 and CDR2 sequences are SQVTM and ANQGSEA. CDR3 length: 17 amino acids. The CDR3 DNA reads TGCAGCGTTGAAGATCGCCCTCCGCAAGGAGTATTCACTGGAGCTTTCTTT. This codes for CSVEDRPPQGVFTGAFF.

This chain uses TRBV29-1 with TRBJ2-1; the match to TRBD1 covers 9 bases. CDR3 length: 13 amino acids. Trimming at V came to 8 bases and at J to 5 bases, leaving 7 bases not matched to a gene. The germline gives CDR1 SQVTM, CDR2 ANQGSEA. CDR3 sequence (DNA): TGCAGCCTCATGTGGACAGGGGACAATGAGCAGTTCTTC. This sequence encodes CSLMWTGDNEQFF.

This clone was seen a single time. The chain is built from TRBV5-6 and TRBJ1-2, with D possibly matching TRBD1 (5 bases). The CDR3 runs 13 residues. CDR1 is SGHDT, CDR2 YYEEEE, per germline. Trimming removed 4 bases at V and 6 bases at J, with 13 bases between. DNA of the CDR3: TGTGCCAGCAGCCCCACACAGGAGGATGGCTACACCTTC. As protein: CASSPTQEDGYTF. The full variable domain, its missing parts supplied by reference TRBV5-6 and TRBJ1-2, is DAGVTQSPTHLIKTRGQQVTLRCSPKSGHDTVSWYQQALGQGPQFIFQYYEEEERQRGNFPDRFSGHQFPNYSSELNVNALLLGDSALYLCASSPTQEDGYTFGSGTRLTVV.

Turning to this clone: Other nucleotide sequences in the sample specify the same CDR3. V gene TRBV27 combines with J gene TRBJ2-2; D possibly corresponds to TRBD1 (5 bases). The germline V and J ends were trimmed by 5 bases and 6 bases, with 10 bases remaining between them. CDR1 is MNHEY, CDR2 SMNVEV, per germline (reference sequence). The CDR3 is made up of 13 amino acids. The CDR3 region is CASSLRVAGELFF. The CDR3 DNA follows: TGTGCCAGCAGTCTCAGGGTGGCCGGGGAGCTGTTTTTT.

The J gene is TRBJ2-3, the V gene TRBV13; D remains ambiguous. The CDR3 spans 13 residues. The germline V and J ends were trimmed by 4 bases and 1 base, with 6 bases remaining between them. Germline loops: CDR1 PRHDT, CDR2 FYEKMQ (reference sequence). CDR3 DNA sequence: TGTGCCAGCAGCTCCGCGGGCACAGATACGCAGTATTTT. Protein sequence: CASSSAGTDTQYF.

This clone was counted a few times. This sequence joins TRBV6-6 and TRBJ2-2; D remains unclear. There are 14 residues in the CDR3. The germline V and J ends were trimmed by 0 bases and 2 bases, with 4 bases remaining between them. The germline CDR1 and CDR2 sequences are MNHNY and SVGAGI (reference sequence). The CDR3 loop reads CASSYSDNTGELFF. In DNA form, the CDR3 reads TGTGCCAGCAGTTACTCGGACAACACCGGGGAGCTGTTTTTT.

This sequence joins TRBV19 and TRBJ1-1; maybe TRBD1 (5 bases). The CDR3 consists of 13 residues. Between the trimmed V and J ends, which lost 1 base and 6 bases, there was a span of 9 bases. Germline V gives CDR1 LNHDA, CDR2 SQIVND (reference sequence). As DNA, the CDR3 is TGTGCCAGTAGTATAGCGGGGCTCGCTGAAGCTTTCTTT. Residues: CASSIAGLAEAFF.

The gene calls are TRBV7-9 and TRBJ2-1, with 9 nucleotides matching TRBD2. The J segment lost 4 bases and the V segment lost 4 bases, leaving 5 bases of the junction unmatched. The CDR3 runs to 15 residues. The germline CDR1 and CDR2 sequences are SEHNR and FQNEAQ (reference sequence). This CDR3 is CASSSLRGGYNEQFF. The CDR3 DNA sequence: TGTGCCAGCAGCTCGTTGCGGGGGGGATACAATGAGCAGTTCTTC. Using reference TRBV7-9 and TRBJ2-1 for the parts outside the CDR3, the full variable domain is DTGVSQNPRHKITKRGQNVTFRCDPISEHNRLYWYRQTLGQGPEFLTYFQNEAQLEKSRLLSDRFSAERPKGSFSTLEIQRTEQGDSAMYLCASSSLRGGYNEQFFGPGTRLTVL.

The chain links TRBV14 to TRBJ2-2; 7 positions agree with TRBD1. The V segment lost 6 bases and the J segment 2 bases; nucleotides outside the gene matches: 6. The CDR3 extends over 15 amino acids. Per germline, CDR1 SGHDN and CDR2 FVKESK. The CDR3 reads CASRSGTDNTGELFF. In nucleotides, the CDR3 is TGTGCCAGCAGATCCGGGACAGACAACACCGGGGAGCTGTTTTTT.